This T cell receptor beta chain came from a study of cytomegalovirus exposure and HLA in healthy donors. Overall study results and limits: Most subjects' HLA-A and HLA-B alleles were reportedly predicted from TCR beta sequences. TCR beta chains numbering more than 150 were designated cytomegalovirus-associated. Sequencing depth across donors, presence/absence analyses assumed, was roughly uniform.

PCR used 60 Vbeta primers and 13 Jbeta primers. The assay was immunoSEQ multiplex PCR, and TCRdb's table has in-frame clones only and misses some. Counted here are more than 90,000 clones, 74% occurring once; the ten biggest clones make up 11%. Comments on this clone: What it recognizes is unknown.

Per the germline V gene, CDR1 is SNHLY and CDR2 is FYNNEI. Trimming cost V 4 bases and J 5 bases; bases outside gene matches: 9. The CDR3 length is 15 residues. The rearrangement uses TRBV2 and TRBJ2-5; 8 nucleotides match TRBD1. Sequencing was performed on PBMCs. The source is a woman aged 45-65 years in good health and CMV-seropositive. CDR3 protein: CASSVNQGAWETQYF. In nucleotides, the CDR3 is TGTGCCAGCAGTGTAAACCAGGGGGCATGGGAGACCCAGTACTTC.